This T cell receptor beta chain was captured by sequencing in a study of blood T cell repertoires in COVID-19 (dated by TCRdb to 2018 to 2020). Turning to the overall study: The collaborator samples originated in the United States, Italy and Spain and spanned the acute and convalescent phases of COVID-19. The repertoires were released in a freely available public database intended as a resource for research on the immune response to SARS-CoV-2. Samples came from the ongoing ImmuneRACE study (first 160 participants) plus 1,254 subjects from 6 global collaborators. The prospective study material was composed of cDNA or gDNA derived from T cells, B-cell-depleted T cells, or PBMCs. Deeply sampled blood TCRbeta repertoires from subjects exposed to, actively infected with, or recovered from COVID-19 were included in the dataset. The sample metadata nearly always contained a de-identified subject ID, COVID-19 status, age in years and sex. Where available, HLA class I and class II types were obtained from metadata supplied by the sample provider rather than from assay-based typing.

TCRbeta CDR3 regions were amplified from genomic DNA using the immunoSEQ Assay, a bias-controlled multiplex PCR. Turning to the authors' computational methods: The number of nucleated cells in each sample was estimated from the amplification of reference gene primers within the assay. To quantify the absolute abundance of each unique TCRbeta CDR3 rearrangement, sequence reads were collapsed and filtered. For each sample, productive Simpson clonality was calculated as the square root of Simpson's diversity index over productive rearrangements. TCRdb provides this immuneACCESS table in a form limited to in-frame rearrangements. Some clones are lacking; in checked studies, under half of them reflect an unresolved V gene, and why the rest are absent is not known. V, J and clone size are taken as reported in that table, and D and trimming were inferred from the DNA itself. The sample records roughly 300,000 clones, under 90% of which are singletons. Of the sample, 10% is held by the ten largest clones.

This clone has just one count. Its recognized antigen is unknown. The sample holds no much larger clone one base away, and base qualities are not on file. In the prospective study, participants were about 18 to 90 years old, resided in fewer than 25 geographic areas of the United States, and were enrolled through a virtual design. In the prospective study, participants were assigned to cohorts based on the clinical history participants reported in a screening survey and a study questionnaire. For ImmuneRACE Cohort 3, a participant was defined as recovered based on two consecutive negative NP/OP PCR tests, clearance by a healthcare professional, or resolution of symptoms. Mobile phlebotomists in the prospective study collected whole blood, serum and a nasopharyngeal or oropharyngeal swab from every participant. Participants in the prospective study had the option to provide additional blood draws and questionnaires over a 2-month period. Before DNA extraction, blood samples from the prospective study were shipped at room temperature or frozen.

The research as a whole found: Clinical and demographic metadata were provided uncurated, with the amount varying by source and participant.

The receptor's source is a woman aged 18-35 years who had recovered from COVID-19. Sequences were obtained from PBMCs or T cells enriched from blood (not recorded which).

The DNA sequence follows: TGTGCCAGTAGTAGTGGAGGGGGGGCGGTGTGGAACACTGAAGCTTTCTTT. Its coded protein is CASSSGGGAVWNTEAFF. The rearrangement joined TRBV19 to TRBJ1-1, and perhaps TRBD1 as D gene, on 6 matching bases. A distance of 19 bases separates the germline ends of V and J, which lose 4 bases and 1 base respectively. CDR1 is given as LNHDA and CDR2 as SQIVND, both from the germline V gene (reference sequence). The CDR3 contains 17 residues, cysteine and phenylalanine counted. Kept here is only the CDR3 DNA, which spans 51 bases and is read in frame from base 1.